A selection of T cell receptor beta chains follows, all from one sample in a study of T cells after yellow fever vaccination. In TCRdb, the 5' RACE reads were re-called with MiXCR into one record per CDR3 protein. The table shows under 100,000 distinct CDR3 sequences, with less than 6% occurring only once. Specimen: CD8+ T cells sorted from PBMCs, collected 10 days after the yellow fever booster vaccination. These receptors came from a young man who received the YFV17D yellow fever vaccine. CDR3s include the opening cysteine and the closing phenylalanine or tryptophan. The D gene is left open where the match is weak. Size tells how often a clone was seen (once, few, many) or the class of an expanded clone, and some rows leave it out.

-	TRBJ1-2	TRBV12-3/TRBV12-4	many	TGTGCCAGCAGGACAACAGGGTCTGAAAATGGCTACACCTTC	CASRTTGSENGYTF
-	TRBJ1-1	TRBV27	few	TGTGCCAGCAGCGAGTCAAACAGGGCGGCCACTGAAGCTTTCTTT	CASSESNRAATEAFF
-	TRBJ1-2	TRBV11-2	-	TGTGCCAGCAGCTTATCTGGGGCGACAGTCTATGGCTACACCTTC	CASSLSGATVYGYTF
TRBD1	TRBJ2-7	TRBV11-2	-	TGTGCCAGCAGCTTATTCCGGGACAGCTACGAGCAGTACTTC	CASSLFRDSYEQYF
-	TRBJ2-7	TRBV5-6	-	TGTGCCAGCAGCTTGCTGGGGGGTCCGCCCTACGAGCAGTACTTC	CASSLLGGPPYEQYF
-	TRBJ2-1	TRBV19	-	TGTGCCAGTAGTTTTGGGTACTCCTACAATGAGCAGTTCTTC	CASSFGYSYNEQFF
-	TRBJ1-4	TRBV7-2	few	TGTGCCAGCAGCCTGCAGGGCCCCCTGTTTTTT	CASSLQGPLFF
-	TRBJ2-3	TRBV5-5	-	TGTGCCAGCAGCTTGGTGCAAGATACGCAGTATTTT	CASSLVQDTQYF
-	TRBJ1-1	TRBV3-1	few	TGTGCCAGCACCTTCGACCAGGGGAACACTGAAGCTTTCTTT	CASTFDQGNTEAFF
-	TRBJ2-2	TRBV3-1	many	TGTGCCAGCAGCCAAGATGGGGGGAACACCGGGGAGCTGTTTTTT	CASSQDGGNTGELFF
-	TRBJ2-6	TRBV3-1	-	TGTGCCAGCAGCCAGATGACTAGATCTAACCCCTCTGGGGCCAACGTCCTGACTTTC	CASSQMTRSNPSGANVLTF
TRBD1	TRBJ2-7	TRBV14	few	TGTGCCAGCAGCCAACCCGGGACAGGCCGCTCCTACGAGCAGTACTTC	CASSQPGTGRSYEQYF
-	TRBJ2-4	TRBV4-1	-	TGCGCCAGCAGCCCTGGGTACCAGGGGTTTGATGATTTAGCCAAAAACATTCAGTACTTC	CASSPGYQGFDDLAKNIQYF
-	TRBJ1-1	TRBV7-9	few	TGTGCCAGCAGCTCTTCCACTGAAGCTTTCTTT	CASSSSTEAFF
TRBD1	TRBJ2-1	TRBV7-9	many	TGTGCCAGCAGCACCGGGACAGGGTTAAATGAGCAGTTCTTC	CASSTGTGLNEQFF
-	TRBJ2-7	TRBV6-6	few	TGTGCCAGCACCGGGGGTGGCGAGGCCTACGAGCAGTACTTC	CASTGGGEAYEQYF
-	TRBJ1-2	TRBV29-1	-	TGCAGCGTTGAAATGGGGGTTGGCTACACCTTC	CSVEMGVGYTF
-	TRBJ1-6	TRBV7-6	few	TGTGCCAGCAGCTTAGTCTCAGGGCCAGGTTCACCCCTCCACTTT	CASSLVSGPGSPLHF
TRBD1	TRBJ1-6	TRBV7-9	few	TGTGCCAGCAGCTCTACAACAGGGGGCGATTCACCCCTCCACTTT	CASSSTTGGDSPLHF
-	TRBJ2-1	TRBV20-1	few	TGCAGTGCTAGACCTGATAACTACAATGAGCAGTTCTTC	CSARPDNYNEQFF
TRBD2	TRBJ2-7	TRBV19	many	TGTGCCAGTAGTATCACTAGCGGGCCGGGGGAGCAGTACTTC	CASSITSGPGEQYF
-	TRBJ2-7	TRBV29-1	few	TGCAGCGTTGTTTACGCGGGGACCTACGAGCAGTACTTC	CSVVYAGTYEQYF
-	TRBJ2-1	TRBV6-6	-	TGTGCCAGCAGTTATGGATTGAATGAGCAGTTCTTC	CASSYGLNEQFF
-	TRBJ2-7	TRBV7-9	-	TGTGCCAGCAGCTTGTTCCTGTCGCCGGCCTACGAGCAGTACTTC	CASSLFLSPAYEQYF
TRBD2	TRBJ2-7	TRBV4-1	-	TGCGCCAGCAGCCAAGAGCGGGGGGCGGCCTACGAGCAGTACTTC	CASSQERGAAYEQYF
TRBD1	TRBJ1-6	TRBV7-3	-	TGTGCCAGCAGCAATCGACAGGGGATTCGTTATAATTCACCCCTCCACTTT	CASSNRQGIRYNSPLHF
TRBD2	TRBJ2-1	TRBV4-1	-	TGCGCCAGCAGCCAGCGGGGGTACAATGAGCAGTTCTTC	CASSQRGYNEQFF
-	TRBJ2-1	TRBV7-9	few	TGTGCCAGCAGTGAGGGTGCAGGGGCCCATTCCTACAATGAGCAGTTCTTC	CASSEGAGAHSYNEQFF
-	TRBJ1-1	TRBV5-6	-	TGTGCCAGCAGCTTCAACAGTATGAACACTGAAGCTTTCTTT	CASSFNSMNTEAFF
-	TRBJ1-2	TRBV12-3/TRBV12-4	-	TGTGCCAGCAGTTTAGACGGGACAGGCTACACCTTC	CASSLDGTGYTF